A single sample gave rise to the 23 T cell receptor beta chains below, sequenced in a study of monozygotic twins with inflammatory bowel disease. TCRdb reprocessed the 5' RACE reads; each CDR3 protein has one entry and no DNA is given. This sample contains approximately 400,000 distinct CDR3 sequences. Input material: blood. These receptor sequences come from a human donor with ulcerative colitis or Crohn's disease, or a healthy co-twin of an affected twin (not recorded which).

The chain joins TRBV21-1 to TRBJ2-7; with no DNA, the TCRdb D assignment of TRBD1 cannot be verified. TRBV21-1 is an annotated pseudogene. This CDR3 has 15 amino acids. The CDR3 sequence is CASSKMGTDSYEQYF.

The chain links TRBV9 to TRBJ2-1; TCRdb's D call of TRBD1 is untestable without DNA. Germline CDR1 SGDLS, CDR2 YYNGEE. This CDR3 has 15 amino acids. CDR3 amino acids: CASSVRTELNNEQFF. The variable domain in full, with the rest retrieved from reference TRBV9 and TRBJ2-1, is DSGVTQTPKHLITATGQRVTLRCSPRSGDLSVYWYQQSLDQGLQFLIQYYNGEERAKGNILERFSAQQFPDLHSELNLSSLELGDSALYFCASSVRTELNNEQFFGPGTRLTVL.

This chain links TRBV5-1 with TRBJ1-2; TCRdb's D call, TRBD1, is unchecked because there is no DNA. The CDR3 sequence is 14 residues long. Germline V gene sequence: CDR1 SGHRS, CDR2 YFSETQ. CDR3 sequence reads: CASSLAMTGSGYTF.

The chain uses TRBV2 and TRBJ2-5; TCRdb picks TRBD1, but there is no DNA to check that call. Germline lookup yields CDR1 SNHLY and CDR2 FYNNEI. CDR3 size: 13 residues. The CDR3 is CAILGRTQETQYF.

CDR3 loop: CASVRDLPNNEQFF. This chain joins TRBV2 and TRBJ2-1; TCRdb indicates TRBD2, and absent DNA this call remains unverified. Germline values: CDR1 SNHLY, CDR2 FYNNEI. This CDR3 comprises 14 residues.

The V call is TRBV12-3 or TRBV12-4, the J call TRBJ2-1; the TCRdb D gene call, TRBD2, has no DNA to confirm it. This CDR3 has 15 amino acids. The CDR3 is CASSFIAGTHNEQFF.

This chain uses TRBV10-3 with TRBJ2-5; TCRdb proposes TRBD2, but this gene call is untestable without DNA. The length of the CDR3 is 15 residues. Germline V lookup: CDR1 ENHRY, CDR2 SYGVKD. The CDR3 here is CAISETGTSEETQYF.

The J gene is TRBJ2-7, the V gene TRBV7-3; TCRdb picks TRBD2, but there is no DNA to check that call. The CDR3 is 15 amino acids. Germline CDR1 SGHTA, CDR2 FQGTGA. The CDR3 loop reads CASSFLAGDTYEQYF.

The chain is built from TRBV7-9 and TRBJ1-2; TCRdb names TRBD1, which stays unverified in the absence of DNA. Germline-derived CDR1 and CDR2 are SEHNR and FQNEAQ (reference sequence). CDR3 length equals 15 residues. The CDR3 loop reads CASSLPGTGGVGYTF.

V and J are TRBV20-1 and TRBJ2-5; TCRdb names TRBD2, which stays unverified in the absence of DNA. Germline V gene data show CDR1 as DFQATT and CDR2 as SNEGSKA (reference sequence). The CDR3 is 14 residues long. CDR3 in amino acids: CSVTRDGRGETQYF.

This sequence joins TRBV10-3 and TRBJ1-2; absent DNA, TCRdb's TRBD1 call cannot be checked. From germline, CDR1 is ENHRY and CDR2 SYGVKD. This CDR3 spans 16 amino acids. CDR3 region: CAILNIDRVPNYGYTF.

The chain links TRBV4-1 to TRBJ2-7; the D gene TCRdb calls, TRBD2, cannot be checked with no DNA. The germline V gene encodes CDR1 MGHRA and CDR2 YSYEKL. The CDR3 has 16 amino acids. CDR3 in amino acids: CASSQDLAGGVYEQYF.

The chain carries TRBV5-1 and TRBJ1-6; the D gene TCRdb calls, TRBD1, cannot be checked with no DNA. Germline CDR1 SGHRS, CDR2 YFSETQ. The CDR3 has 16 amino acids. The CDR3 loop is CASSLTSGQNNSPLHF.

The chain has TRBV14 and TRBJ1-4. This CDR3 has 17 amino acids. The germline V gene has CDR1 SGHDN and CDR2 FVKESK. CDR3 loop: CASSQGETVAVNEKLFF.

V and J are TRBV29-1 and TRBJ2-7; lacking DNA, the TRBD1 call made by TCRdb goes unchecked. CDR3 length equals 14 residues. CDR1 and CDR2 from the germline V gene are SQVTM and ANQGSEA. CDR3 protein: CSVMAPPGSYEQYF.

This chain joins TRBV15 and TRBJ2-4. Germline lookup yields CDR1 LNHNV and CDR2 YYDKDF (reference sequence). The CDR3 is 14 residues long. The CDR3 protein is CATSRDEAKNIQYF.

The chain joins TRBV4-1 to TRBJ2-7. The CDR3 contains 14 residues. Looked up from germline, CDR1 is MGHRA and CDR2 is YSYEKL. This CDR3 is CASSQGLAGYEQYF.

The J gene is TRBJ2-4, the V gene TRBV20-1. This CDR3 has 13 residues. CDR1 is DFQATT, CDR2 SNEGSKA, per germline (reference sequence). This CDR3 reads CSAYETGENIQYF.

The V call is TRBV12-3 or TRBV12-4, the J call TRBJ2-7; with no DNA, the TCRdb D assignment of TRBD2 cannot be verified. This CDR3 has 14 residues. The CDR3 region is CASSTSPSSYEQYF.

The rearrangement uses TRBV12-3 or TRBV12-4 and TRBJ1-1. CDR3 size: 13 residues. CDR3: CASSSAMNTEAFF.

The V call is TRBV4-1, the J call TRBJ1-1. The CDR3 covers 15 residues. Germline assignment: CDR1 MGHRA and CDR2 YSYEKL. CDR3: CASSQARSGNTEAFF.

CDR3: CAWSVGQGSGELFF. This chain uses TRBV30 with TRBJ2-2; TCRdb picks TRBD1, but there is no DNA to check that call. This CDR3 comprises 14 residues. Germline-derived CDR1 and CDR2 are GTSNPN and SVGIG (reference sequence). Drawing the rest from reference TRBV30 and TRBJ2-2, the complete variable domain is SQTIHQWPATLVQPVGSPLSLECTVEGTSNPNLYWYRQAAGRGLQLLFYSVGIGQISSEVPQNLSASRPQDRQFILSSKKLLLSDSGFYLCAWSVGQGSGELFFGEGSRLTVL.

V is TRBV11-2 and J is TRBJ1-4; absent DNA, TCRdb's TRBD1 call cannot be checked. There are 15 residues in the CDR3. CDR1 is SGHAT and CDR2 is FQNNGV in the germline V gene. Here the CDR3 reads CASSLGTGGDEKLFF.